The 10 T cell receptor beta chains below were found in one sample sequenced in a study of vaccination effects on CD4 cells after COVID-19. ViraFEST assay sequencing came after antigen-specific CD4+ T cells were expanded with viral peptide pools. CD4+ T cells were isolated after around ten days of culture. Vaccinated participants had no history of SARS-CoV-2 infection and tested negative for nucleocapsid antibodies. Their specific antigens are unknown. Sequenced by immunoSEQ multiplex PCR; TCRdb stores in-frame clones only, minus some. In the table there are about 73,000 clones, under 85% of which are singletons. The sequencing used CD4+ T cells from PBMCs cultured with HCoV-NL63 spike peptides, collected before COVID-19 vaccination. All receptors derive from a human donor who received a COVID-19 vaccine.

The chain has TRBV6-5 and TRBJ2-1, with 10 bases that match TRBD1. CDR1 MNHEY and CDR2 SVGAGI come from the germline V gene. J was trimmed by 8 bases and V by 2 bases; bases with no gene match: 3. The CDR3 sequence is 14 residues long. The CDR3 coding sequence is TGTGCCAGCAGTTACGACAGGGGGCTGGATGAGCAGTTCTTC. Its protein product is CASSYDRGLDEQFF.

The V call is TRBV19, the J call TRBJ1-2, with D uncertain. The CDR3 is 13 residues long. V gave up 2 bases and J gave up 8 bases, with 12 bases separating them. CDR1 is LNHDA and CDR2 is SQIVND in the germline V gene (reference sequence). The chain's CDR3 is CASSISSVGGYTF. The CDR3 nucleotides are TGTGCCAGTAGTATATCCTCCGTCGGCGGCTACACCTTC.

This chain joins TRBV4-2 and TRBJ1-2; 12 positions agree with TRBD1. CDR3 length: 16 amino acids. V lost 1 base to trimming and J lost 3 bases; unmatched junction nucleotides: 3. Germline CDR1 LGHNA, CDR2 YNFKEQ. The DNA for the CDR3 is TGTGCCAGCAGCCAAGGGGGGACAGGGGGCGACTATGGCTACACCTTC. It yields the protein CASSQGGTGGDYGYTF.

The sample holds a few counts of this clone. This chain joins TRBV10-2 and TRBJ2-2; TRBD2 agrees at 8 bases. The germline CDR1 and CDR2 sequences are WSHSY and SAAADI. This CDR3 is 14 amino acids long. The junction had 7 bases not matched to a gene; V was cut back by 6 bases and J by 7 bases. Here the CDR3 DNA reads TGCGCCAGCAGGGATAGCGGGGCGGGCGGGGAGCTGTTTTTT. Amino acids: CASRDSGAGGELFF.

The chain uses TRBV9 and TRBJ1-2; no clear D. The CDR3 consists of 14 residues. The V gene lost 3 bases and the J gene lost 5 bases, with 14 bases spanning the gap. Germline V gene lookup returns CDR1 SGDLS and CDR2 YYNGEE. In DNA form, the CDR3 reads TGTGCCAGCAGCGCAACAAGCGACGGTTATGGCTACACCTTC. Residues: CASSATSDGYGYTF.

CDR3 region: CASSREGQPQHF. The CDR3 nucleotides are TGTGCCAGCAGCCGAGAAGGTCAGCCCCAGCATTTT. The V gene is TRBV12-3 or TRBV12-4, the J gene TRBJ1-5; unclear D gene. The length of the CDR3 is 12 residues. V was pared by 6 bases and J by 6 bases, with 9 bases between.

The rearrangement uses TRBV30 and TRBJ1-3; no clear D gene. From germline, CDR1 is GTSNPN and CDR2 SVGIG (reference sequence). CDR3 length equals 14 residues. The V end lost 5 bases, the J end lost 4 bases, and 15 bases lay between the germline ends. DNA for the CDR3: TGTGCCTGGTCAGGACTCACCCGGGGAAACACCATATATTTT. This translates into CAWSGLTRGNTIYF.

The chain joins TRBV2 to TRBJ1-2, with TRBD1 matching over 7 bases. The CDR3 is made up of 15 amino acids. The germline V gene encodes CDR1 SNHLY and CDR2 FYNNEI. V shed 3 bases, J shed 8 bases, and the junction held 12 bases outside the gene matches. CDR3 in amino acids: CASSDLGIGGWGYTF. In DNA form, the CDR3 reads TGTGCCAGCAGTGACCTCGGTATAGGGGGCTGGGGCTACACCTTC.

This chain joins TRBV29-1 and TRBJ1-3; no reliable D call. This CDR3 has 13 amino acids. Germline V gene data show CDR1 as SQVTM and CDR2 as ANQGSEA. V lost 6 bases to trimming and J lost 0 bases, with 9 bases between them. CDR3 bases: TGCAGCGTGATCCAGAACTCTGGAAACACCATATATTTT. It encodes CSVIQNSGNTIYF.

The V call is TRBV6-2 or TRBV6-3, the J call TRBJ1-3; possible D gene TRBD1, 6 bases. V lost 6 bases, J lost 4 bases, and 13 bases lay in between. The V gene's germline CDR1 is MNHEY and CDR2 SVGEGT. The CDR3 totals 14 residues. The CDR3: CASSKTGTGNTIYF. The CDR3 bases are TGTGCCAGCAGCAAAACAGGGACAGGAAACACCATATATTTT.